This T cell receptor beta chain emerged from a study of T cell responses to AZD1222 COVID-19 vaccine. With 5 bases removed from V and 0 bases from J, the gap between germline ends came to 11 bases. This CDR3 spans 15 amino acids. The germline V gene has CDR1 SGHVS and CDR2 FQNEAQ. Profiling relied on immunoSEQ multiplex PCR, and the TCRdb table lists in-frame clones only, not all of them. In the table there are about 150,000 clones, less than 90% of which are singletons. The chain recombines TRBV7-8 with TRBJ1-3, with D possibly matching TRBD1 (6 bases). This TCR was recovered from an adult in good health. The source material was peripheral blood, sampled on day 0 of AZD1222 vaccination. CDR3 bases: TGTGCCAGCAGCGCGAAACAGGGCTCTGGAAACACCATATATTTT. It yields the protein CASSAKQGSGNTIYF.